Given below is one T cell receptor (beta chain) in context. The data were obtained in a study of blood T cell repertoires in COVID-19. Across the study: Spain, Italy and the United States supplied samples that represented acute and convalescent COVID-19. PBMCs, B-cell-depleted T cells, or T cells were the source of the cDNA or gDNA that made up the material.

In the source study's methods: From reference gene primer amplification, estimates of nucleated cell counts were derived. Data came from immunoSEQ multiplex PCR; TCRdb stores just in-frame clones and leaves some out. Clone size and the V and J calls come from that table; the DNA yielded D and trimming. This sample has around 250,000 clones, with approximately 85% found just once. Symptom resolution, clearance, or two negative PCRs marked the recovered donors of Cohort 3. The CDR3 sequence is 15 residues long. Germline lookup yields CDR1 LGHNA and CDR2 YSLEER. The V gene end was trimmed by 4 bases and the J gene end by 4 bases; junction bases not matched to a gene: 6.

The TCR sequence derives from a woman aged 50 to 65 who had recovered from COVID-19. The V gene is TRBV4-3, the J gene TRBJ2-2; 7 bases map to TRBD1. Sequencing was done on a sample of PBMCs or T cells enriched from blood (not recorded which). CDR3 sequence (DNA): TGCGCCAGCAGCCGTTTAACAGGGGTCACCGGGGAGCTGTTTTTT. Translating it yields CASSRLTGVTGELFF.